Listed below are T cell receptor beta chains from one sample, sequenced in a study of OX40 agonist ivuxolimab in advanced cancers. Sequencing was performed with immunoSEQ multiplex PCR; in TCRdb, only in-frame clones are kept and a portion is missing. Of 50,000 to 60,000 clones in the sample, roughly nine tenths are singletons; the top ten hold approximately 6%. The sample in question was CD4+ or CD8+ T cells sorted from blood, obtained in a trial of the OX40 agonist ivuxolimab. The source of these receptors is an adult with an advanced solid tumor such as melanoma, head and neck, liver or kidney cancer. Both conserved end residues are part of each CDR3. The D gene is left open where the match is weak. Only some rows state a clone size, as once, few, many or a class for expanded clones.

v_call,clone_size,d_call,j_call,cdr3_length,cdr3_aa,cdr3_nt
TRBV5-4,.,TRBD2,TRBJ2-3,16,CASSLALAGEADTQYF,TGTGCCAGCAGCTTGGCTCTAGCGGGAGAGGCAGATACGCAGTATTTT
TRBV9,.,TRBD1,TRBJ2-1,14,CASSVGDRVNEQFF,TGTGCCAGCAGCGTAGGGGACAGGGTCAATGAGCAGTTCTTC
TRBV5-1,.,.,TRBJ2-7,14,CASSLEVQTGEQYF,TGCGCCAGCAGCTTGGAGGTCCAGACGGGCGAGCAGTACTTC
TRBV7-9,.,.,TRBJ2-5,15,CASSLGFAPRETQYF,TGTGCCAGCAGCTTAGGGTTCGCCCCTCGGGAGACCCAGTACTTC
TRBV28,.,TRBD2,TRBJ2-7,19,CASSPSTAVAGGPLNEQYF,TGTGCCAGCAGTCCGTCGACAGCGGTAGCGGGAGGCCCCCTCAACGAGCAGTACTTC
TRBV7-2,.,.,TRBJ2-1,13,CASSPGQGYEQFF,TGTGCCAGCAGCCCAGGGCAGGGCTATGAGCAGTTCTTC
TRBV7-9,.,.,TRBJ2-5,13,CASSLTTGGTQYF,TGTGCCAGCAGCTTAACGACAGGCGGGACCCAGTACTTC
TRBV7-6,few,TRBD1,TRBJ1-1,13,CASSSDRGTEAFF,TGTGCCAGCAGCTCGGACAGGGGAACTGAAGCTTTCTTT
TRBV28,once,.,TRBJ2-7,15,CAASEDKGIVGEQYF,TGTGCCGCATCCGAGGACAAGGGAATAGTCGGCGAGCAGTACTTC
TRBV5-4,.,TRBD1,TRBJ2-7,13,CASSQGEYYEQYF,TGTGCCAGCAGCCAGGGGGAATACTACGAGCAGTACTTC
TRBV7-9,.,.,TRBJ1-3,15,CASSLVGVSGNTIYF,TGTGCCAGCAGCTTAGTCGGGGTCTCTGGAAACACCATATATTTT
TRBV29-1,.,TRBD2,TRBJ2-1,14,CSVPTAGDYNEQFF,TGCAGCGTCCCCACAGCGGGAGACTACAATGAGCAGTTCTTC
TRBV5-4,.,TRBD2,TRBJ2-1,14,CASSLGLAGNEQFF,TGTGCCAGCAGCTTGGGACTAGCAGGGAATGAGCAGTTCTTC
TRBV7-9,.,.,TRBJ1-1,15,CASSDWTDMNTEAFF,TGTGCCAGCAGCGATTGGACAGATATGAACACTGAAGCTTTCTTT
TRBV28,medium-sized,.,TRBJ2-7,15,CASSSWVINSYEQYF,TGTGCCAGCAGTTCCTGGGTAATTAACTCCTACGAGCAGTACTTC
TRBV6-6,.,.,TRBJ2-7,13,CASSPNQPYEQYF,TGTGCCAGCAGCCCCAATCAGCCCTACGAGCAGTACTTC
TRBV19,.,.,TRBJ1-2,14,CASREAGTYRPAAF,TGTGCCAGTAGAGAAGCCGGGACATACCGCCCCGCCGCCTTC
TRBV4-2,.,TRBD1,TRBJ1-6,14,CASSSGTDNSPLHF,TGTGCCAGCAGCTCCGGGACAGATAATTCACCCCTCCACTTT
TRBV4-1,.,TRBD2,TRBJ2-1,17,CASSQDPRTSGYNEQFF,TGCGCCAGCAGCCAAGACCCCAGGACTAGTGGCTACAATGAGCAGTTCTTC
TRBV7-9,.,TRBD2,TRBJ2-7,15,CASSMGLAGTLEQYF,TGTGCCAGCAGCATGGGACTAGCGGGAACCCTCGAGCAGTACTTC
TRBV4-1,once,TRBD2,TRBJ2-3,18,CASSQDPILAGIADTQYF,TGCGCCAGCAGCCAAGATCCGATCCTAGCGGGGATTGCAGATACGCAGTATTTT
TRBV6-6,.,.,TRBJ2-7,14,CASSGPLTSYEQYF,TGTGCCAGCAGTGGGCCTCTGACCTCCTACGAGCAGTACTTC
TRBV11-2,.,.,TRBJ2-5,15,CASSLPGPGWETQYF,TGTGCCAGCAGCTTACCGGGGCCTGGGTGGGAGACCCAGTACTTC
TRBV28,.,TRBD1,TRBJ2-1,13,CASSWDRGDEQFF,TGTGCCAGCAGTTGGGACAGAGGCGATGAGCAGTTCTTC
TRBV30,.,.,TRBJ2-1,12,CAWSRDVNEQFF,TGTGCCTGGAGTCGGGACGTCAATGAGCAGTTCTTC
TRBV2,once,.,TRBJ1-4,13,CASTGAPDEKLFF,TGTGCCAGCACCGGGGCCCCTGATGAAAAACTGTTTTTT
TRBV6-1,once,TRBD1,TRBJ1-1,15,CASSDPGQGGTEAFF,TGTGCCAGCAGTGACCCGGGACAGGGGGGCACTGAAGCTTTCTTT
TRBV2,.,TRBD1,TRBJ1-2,12,CASYRGGYGYTF,TGTGCCAGCTACAGGGGCGGGTATGGCTACACCTTC
TRBV30,.,.,TRBJ2-7,17,CARFRDRALAGSYEQYF,TGTGCCAGGTTCAGGGACAGAGCCTTAGCGGGATCCTACGAGCAGTACTTC
TRBV28,.,.,TRBJ1-6,15,CASSDPGTYNSPLHF,TGTGCCAGCAGTGACCCCGGGACATATAATTCACCCCTCCACTTT
TRBV29-1,.,.,TRBJ1-1,11,CSTPENTEAFF,TGCAGCACCCCCGAGAACACTGAAGCTTTCTTT
TRBV4-1,.,TRBD1,TRBJ2-7,15,CASSQVPGQVYEQYF,TGCGCCAGCAGCCAAGTTCCGGGACAGGTGTACGAGCAGTACTTC
TRBV6-6,.,TRBD2,TRBJ2-5,15,CASSSVSGVQETQYF,TGTGCCAGCAGTTCAGTTAGCGGGGTCCAAGAGACCCAGTACTTC
TRBV5-1,.,TRBD1,TRBJ2-1,19,CASRGQGEFIGGSYNEQFF,TGCGCCAGCAGAGGACAGGGAGAGTTCATCGGAGGCTCCTACAATGAGCAGTTCTTC
TRBV11-3,.,TRBD1,TRBJ2-7,16,CASSLTPTGSSYEQYF,TGTGCCAGCAGCTTAACCCCGACAGGGAGCTCCTACGAGCAGTACTTC
TRBV6-5,.,.,TRBJ2-3,13,CASSYAGTDTQYF,TGTGCCAGCAGTTACGCTGGCACAGATACGCAGTATTTT
TRBV19,.,TRBD1,TRBJ2-7,13,CASSGTGADEQYF,TGTGCCAGTTCCGGGACAGGGGCGGACGAGCAGTACTTC
TRBV5-5,.,TRBD1,TRBJ1-1,14,CASSLGQGGTEAFF,TGTGCCAGCAGCTTAGGACAGGGGGGTACTGAAGCTTTCTTT
TRBV10-1,.,.,TRBJ2-5,10,CAAYQETQYF,TGCGCAGCGTACCAAGAGACCCAGTACTTC
TRBV27,.,.,TRBJ1-5,14,CASSPYRSNQPQHF,TGTGCCAGCAGTCCCTACAGGAGCAATCAGCCCCAGCATTTT